Below are 24 T cell receptor beta chains sequenced from a single sample in a study of CD8+ T cells in alopecia areata. Treatment meaning: oral pan-JAK inhibitor, 5-10 mg twice daily. After isolation, RNA underwent reverse transcription to generate cDNA as the sequencing template. The method was immunoSEQ multiplex PCR; TCRdb's version includes in-frame clones alone and lacks a portion of them. Of under 250,000 clones listed, around three fifths are singletons. Specimen: CD4+ T cells sorted from blood, collected at week 4, from a patient treated with tofacitinib. All receptors derive from a human donor with alopecia areata.

The chain combines TRBV5-1 with TRBJ1-5; D not resolved. The CDR3 length is 14 residues. V lost 4 bases, J lost 3 bases, and 11 bases lay in between. Per the germline V gene, CDR1 is SGHRS and CDR2 is YFSETQ. CDR3 protein: CASSHGTDNQPQHF. DNA for the CDR3: TGCGCCAGCAGCCATGGAACAGACAATCAGCCCCAGCATTTT.

The chain links TRBV30 to TRBJ1-1; 7 nucleotides align to TRBD1. Trimming at V came to 3 bases and at J to 1 base, leaving 2 bases not matched to a gene. Germline CDR1 is GTSNPN and CDR2 is SVGIG (reference sequence). CDR3 length equals 13 residues. The CDR3 region has the DNA TGTGCCTGGAGGGGACAGTCGAACACTGAAGCTTTCTTT. Amino acids: CAWRGQSNTEAFF.

The chain couples TRBV7-2 to TRBJ2-3, with 9 bases identical to TRBD2. The CDR3 runs 15 residues. The trim removed 4 bases at V and 2 bases at J, leaving 4 bases unmatched. Germline CDR1 and CDR2: SGHTA and FQGNSA. DNA of the CDR3: TGTGCCAGCAGCTCCGGACTAGCGAACACAGATACGCAGTATTTT. This codes for CASSSGLANTDTQYF.

The chain couples TRBV5-1 to TRBJ2-3; the match to TRBD1 covers 9 bases. The CDR3 contains 16 residues. CDR1 and CDR2 from the germline V gene are SGHRS and YFSETQ. V was clipped by 4 bases and J by 0 bases; unmatched bases: 6. CDR3 bases: TGCGCCAGCAGCGGCGGGGGACAGGGTAGCACAGATACGCAGTATTTT. It codes for CASSGGGQGSTDTQYF. Full variable domain (remainder filled in from reference TRBV5-1 and TRBJ2-3): KAGVTQTPRYLIKTRGQQVTLSCSPISGHRSVSWYQQTPGQGLQFLFEYFSETQRNKGNFPGRFSGRQFSNSRSEMNVSTLELGDSALYLCASSGGGQGSTDTQYFGPGTRLTVL.

The chain employs TRBV5-4 and TRBJ1-4, with D unclear. The length of the CDR3 is 16 residues. Germline lookup yields CDR1 SGHNT and CDR2 YYREEE (reference sequence). The V end lost 4 bases, the J end lost 4 bases, and 17 bases lay between the germline ends. The DNA for the CDR3 is TGTGCCAGCAGCCCTACACCTCGGGTCTATAATGAAAAACTGTTTTTT. Its translation: CASSPTPRVYNEKLFF.

This clone came up a few times. This chain uses TRBV12-5 with TRBJ2-2; tentatively, D is TRBD1 or TRBD2 (5 bases each). The CDR3 consists of 15 residues. Germline CDR1 is LGHNT and CDR2 is FRNRAP. Trimming took off 2 bases at V and 6 bases at J, with 13 bases between the two ends. In DNA form, the CDR3 reads TGTGCTAGTGGTTTGTCGAGGGGATTCGCCGGGGAGCTGTTTTTT. Protein product: CASGLSRGFAGELFF.

The J gene is TRBJ2-3, the V gene TRBV7-8; D gene uncertain. Deletions cut 1 base from V and 3 bases from J, with 11 bases between. Germline-derived CDR1 and CDR2 are SGHVS and FQNEAQ. The CDR3 length is 15 residues. The CDR3, as DNA: TGTGCCAGCAGCTTAGTTGAGGACGGTACAGATACGCAGTATTTT. Protein product: CASSLVEDGTDTQYF.

The J gene is TRBJ2-3, the V gene TRBV5-8; TRBD2 aligns across 13 bases. Trimming removed 1 base from V and 2 bases from J; junction bases left unmatched: 10. Germline values: CDR1 SGHTS, CDR2 YDEGEE. This CDR3 is 19 amino acids long. The CDR3 reads CASSLRLAGGTSYTDTQYF. The CDR3 nucleotides read TGTGCCAGCAGCTTGAGACTAGCGGGGGGCACGAGCTACACAGATACGCAGTATTTT. The full variable domain, completed using reference TRBV5-8 and TRBJ2-3, is EAGVTQSPTHLIKTRGQQATLRCSPISGHTSVYWYQQALGLGLQFLLWYDEGEERNRGNFPPRFSGRQFPNYSSELNVNALELEDSALYLCASSLRLAGGTSYTDTQYFGPGTRLTVL.

The V gene is TRBV29-1, the J gene TRBJ1-2; a weak D match, TRBD1 (5 bases). V lost 1 base and J lost 0, with 21 bases in between. The germline V gene encodes CDR1 SQVTM and CDR2 ANQGSEA. The CDR3 has 18 amino acids. CDR3 protein: CSVEGGKRRQVPNYGYTF. In DNA, the CDR3 is TGCAGCGTTGAAGGGGGCAAGAGGCGGCAAGTACCTAACTATGGCTACACCTTC.

A few counts support this clone. The chain links TRBV29-1 to TRBJ2-3; maybe TRBD2 (6 bases). The CDR3 is made up of 14 amino acids. Germline CDR1 and CDR2: SQVTM and ANQGSEA. The V gene lost 6 bases and the J gene lost 2 bases, with 15 bases spanning the gap. Here the CDR3 DNA reads TGCAGCGTCGCGGGGCGTCTCCTCACAGATACGCAGTATTTT. It encodes CSVAGRLLTDTQYF.

This clone was seen just once. The chain is built from TRBV4-1 and TRBJ2-1; tentatively, D is TRBD1 (6 bases). This CDR3 comprises 20 residues. CDR1 and CDR2 from the germline V gene are MGHRA and YSYEKL. Trimming shortened V by 6 bases and J by 5 bases, and 32 bases separated the two germline ends. The CDR3 spells CASRDRDIDQKPQDHNEQFF. The DNA for the CDR3 is TGCGCCAGCAGGGACCGGGACATAGACCAAAAGCCACAGGATCACAATGAGCAGTTCTTC.

The CDR3 loop reads CASSLIGTEAFF. DNA for the CDR3: TGTGCCAGCAGCTTGATTGGGACTGAAGCTTTCTTT. The chain recombines TRBV7-2 with TRBJ1-1; unclear D gene. From germline, CDR1 is SGHTA and CDR2 FQGNSA. Trimming pared 3 bases from V and 5 bases from J, leaving 7 bases between. This CDR3 comprises 12 residues.

This chain uses TRBV9 with TRBJ1-4, with 9 bases lining up with TRBD1. The V segment lost 4 bases and the J segment 5 bases; nucleotides outside the gene matches: 6. The germline V gene has CDR1 SGDLS and CDR2 YYNGEE. CDR3 length: 15 amino acids. CDR3 sequence (DNA): TGTGCCAGCAGCTCTTCGACAGGGGGAAATGAAAAACTGTTTTTT. Translated, it gives CASSSSTGGNEKLFF.

The chain is built from TRBV5-1 and TRBJ2-3; 12 bases agree with TRBD2. Per germline, CDR1 SGHRS and CDR2 YFSETQ. The ends lost 1 base at V and 2 bases at J; junction bases unmatched: 2. The CDR3 totals 16 residues. CDR3 DNA sequence: TGCGCCAGCAGCTTGAGGACTAGCGGGACCACAGATACGCAGTATTTT. The encoded protein is CASSLRTSGTTDTQYF.

V is TRBV30 and J is TRBJ1-2; TRBD1 agrees at 8 bases. This CDR3 comprises 14 residues. Germline V gene data show CDR1 as GTSNPN and CDR2 as SVGIG (reference sequence). V lost 2 bases, J lost 4 bases, and 6 bases stayed unmatched. The CDR3 DNA sequence: TGTGCCTGGAGTCGGGACAGGCTGACCTATGGCTACACCTTC. This gives the protein CAWSRDRLTYGYTF.

The chain recombines TRBV5-1 with TRBJ2-7; no clear D. The germline V gene encodes CDR1 SGHRS and CDR2 YFSETQ. CDR3 length equals 12 residues. V was trimmed by 4 bases and J by 6 bases, leaving 11 bases between them. This CDR3 reads CASSVSVGEQYF. The DNA for the CDR3 is TGCGCCAGCAGCGTGTCCGTAGGCGAGCAGTACTTC.

This clone was detected a few times. The chain's CDR3 is CASRLDRATGELFF. The CDR3 nucleotides read TGTGCCAGCAGATTGGACAGGGCCACCGGGGAGCTGTTTTTT. This sequence joins TRBV7-2 and TRBJ2-2; 8 bases line up with TRBD1. This CDR3 is 14 amino acids long. Germline V lookup: CDR1 SGHTA, CDR2 FQGNSA. The junction had 4 bases not matched to a gene; V was cut back by 6 bases and J by 4 bases.

The chain uses TRBV4-3 and TRBJ1-2; no clear D. The V gene's germline CDR1 is LGHNA and CDR2 YSLEER. The CDR3 runs to 14 residues. V was clipped by 0 bases and J by 5 bases, with 10 bases between them. The CDR3 DNA reads as TGCGCCAGCAGCCAAGATACGACGGTTTATGGCTACACCTTC. It codes for CASSQDTTVYGYTF.

This clone was seen only once. This chain connects TRBV20-1 to TRBJ2-1, with D unresolved. The CDR3 sequence is 10 residues long. Trimming cost V 7 bases and J 6 bases, with 7 bases left between them. Germline values: CDR1 DFQATT, CDR2 SNEGSKA (reference sequence). CDR3 amino acids: CSGYSNEQFF. In DNA, the CDR3 is TGCAGTGGATATAGCAATGAGCAGTTCTTC.

This clone occurred a few times. The chain is built from TRBV6-6 and TRBJ1-1; TRBD1 aligns across 10 bases. The germline CDR1 and CDR2 sequences are MNHNY and SVGAGI (reference sequence). This CDR3 comprises 14 residues. Trimming took 6 bases from V and 2 from J; bases not matched to a gene: 3. The CDR3 protein is CASRRQGANTEAFF. The CDR3 region has the DNA TGTGCCAGCAGAAGACAGGGGGCTAACACTGAAGCTTTCTTT.

This clone was counted many times. The chain links TRBV6-6 to TRBJ2-2; D is undetermined. CDR1 is MNHNY, CDR2 SVGAGI, per germline (reference sequence). V was trimmed by 4 bases and J by 4 bases, leaving 10 bases between them. CDR3 length: 14 residues. The CDR3 region is CASSSSGVTGELFF. The CDR3 DNA follows: TGTGCCAGCAGTTCATCGGGTGTCACCGGGGAGCTGTTTTTT.

The table lists this clone with a few counts. The rearrangement links TRBV15 to TRBJ2-3, with D perhaps TRBD1 (6 bases). Deletions cut 0 bases from V and 0 bases from J, with 7 bases between. Per germline, CDR1 LNHNV and CDR2 YYDKDF (reference sequence). This CDR3 has 15 amino acids. CDR3 protein: CATSRDTGSTDTQYF. The CDR3, as DNA: TGTGCCACCAGCAGAGATACAGGGAGCACAGATACGCAGTATTTT.

This clone was detected only a few times. The V and J genes are TRBV28 and TRBJ1-5; D is perhaps TRBD1 (5 bases). CDR1 MDHEN and CDR2 SYDVKM come from the germline V gene. V lost 1 base and J 5 bases, leaving 12 bases between the germline ends. This CDR3 comprises 15 residues. CDR3 coding DNA: TGTGCCAGCAGTTTATTTCCTTCGGGGGATCAGCCCCAGCATTTT. It specifies CASSLFPSGDQPQHF.

The chain is built from TRBV7-8 and TRBJ2-3; D assignment may be TRBD1 or TRBD2 (6 bases each). CDR3 size: 16 residues. Germline V CDR1 and CDR2: SGHVS, FQNEAQ. V was cut by 5 bases and J by 7 bases, with 22 bases left in between. DNA for the CDR3: TGTGCCAGCAGCCGCGGGACGAGGCAAGGGACATATACGCAGTATTTT. Its translation: CASSRGTRQGTYTQYF.